Following are 20 T cell receptor beta chains from one sample sequenced in a study of T-cell memory formation after mild COVID-19. A single record per CDR3 protein comes from TCRdb applying MiXCR to the 5' RACE reads. The sample records roughly 89,000 distinct CDR3 sequences, less than 15% being singletons. The sequencing sample was made of PBMCs or a T cell subset sorted from them (not recorded which). These receptors came from a man aged 18 to 29 who had mild COVID-19 (a few samples of this study predate the infection). Cell type and time point are not known.

This clonotype was seen only a few times. The chain combines TRBV4-1 with TRBJ2-7, with D hard to call. Per the germline V gene, CDR1 is MGHRA and CDR2 is YSYEKL. V gave up 1 base and J gave up 5 bases, with 15 bases separating them. The CDR3 sequence is 15 residues long. Here the CDR3 DNA reads TGCGCCAGCAGCCAAGGTTGGGGTACCCCCGACGAGCAGTACTTC. Its translation: CASSQGWGTPDEQYF.

This clonotype was recorded a few times. The gene calls are TRBV7-9 and TRBJ2-7; D ambiguous. The CDR3 sequence is 15 residues long. Germline CDR1 SEHNR, CDR2 FQNEAQ (reference sequence). The V end was cut by 1 base, the J end by 3 bases, with 13 bases between. For the CDR3, the DNA is TGTGCCAGCAGCTTAGGAATAGTTTTGGACTACGAGCAGTACTTC. Translation: CASSLGIVLDYEQYF.

The genes are TRBV6-5 and TRBJ2-3; unclear D gene. Trimming shortened V by 2 bases and J by 0 bases, and 15 bases separated the two germline ends. The CDR3 covers 17 residues. CDR1 MNHEY and CDR2 SVGAGI come from the germline V gene. CDR3 DNA sequence: TGTGCCAGCAGTTACCATCGAGGCCGCACTAGCACAGATACGCAGTATTTT. Amino acid sequence: CASSYHRGRTSTDTQYF.

This clonotype came up a few times. This chain links TRBV4-3 with TRBJ2-1, with 13 nucleotides matching TRBD2. This CDR3 comprises 16 residues. Per the germline V gene, CDR1 is LGHNA and CDR2 is YSLEER. Trimming removed 4 bases from V and 6 bases from J; junction bases left unmatched: 6. As DNA, the CDR3 is TGCGCCAGCAGCCCCCTGGGGACTAGCGGGGTCAATGAGCAGTTCTTC. Translating gives CASSPLGTSGVNEQFF.

This clonotype was seen only a few times. The chain's CDR3 is CASSQAPRGRGYEQYF. The CDR3 bases are TGCGCCAGCAGCCAAGCCCCCCGAGGGAGGGGCTACGAGCAGTACTTC. The chain joins TRBV4-3 to TRBJ2-7, with 7 bases aligning to TRBD2. The V segment lost 1 base and the J segment 3 bases; nucleotides outside the gene matches: 9. CDR1 and CDR2 (germline): LGHNA, YSLEER. The CDR3 covers 16 residues.

The J gene is TRBJ1-1, the V gene TRBV6-4, with 10 bases fitting TRBD1. In germline, CDR1 is MRHNA, CDR2 SNTAGT. The CDR3 is made up of 15 amino acids. V lost 6 bases, J lost 3 bases, and 7 bases stayed unmatched. In DNA, the CDR3 is TGTGCCAGCAGCCCGGGACAGGGGAGGGACACTGAAGCTTTCTTT. Translated: CASSPGQGRDTEAFF.

This clonotype has more than one count but fewer than ten. The genes are TRBV7-9 and TRBJ2-1; 9 nucleotides align to TRBD1. The CDR3 is 16 residues long. In germline, CDR1 is SEHNR, CDR2 FQNEAQ (reference sequence). V shed 1 base and J 6 bases; nucleotides not matched to a gene: 7. The CDR3 spells CASSLVGQGIGNEQFF. In DNA, the CDR3 is TGTGCCAGCAGCTTAGTAGGACAGGGGATCGGCAATGAGCAGTTCTTC.

This clonotype has only a few counts. The CDR3 spells CASSEWGSTDTQYF. The CDR3 coding sequence is TGCGCCAGCAGTGAGTGGGGGAGCACAGATACGCAGTATTTT. This chain connects TRBV10-2 to TRBJ2-3; the D call may be TRBD1 or TRBD2 (5 bases each). The CDR3 has 14 amino acids. Trimming took off 1 base at V and 0 bases at J, with 5 bases between the two ends. Germline CDR1 and CDR2: WSHSY and SAAADI.

The chain recombines TRBV20-1 with TRBJ2-3; 9 bases are shared with TRBD2. With V trimmed by 4 bases and J by 2 bases, 7 bases remained unmatched. The CDR3 sequence is 15 residues long. Germline-derived CDR1 and CDR2 are DFQATT and SNEGSKA (reference sequence). CDR3 bases: TGCAGTGCTAAACCTGTAGCGGGGGTCACAGATACGCAGTATTTT. Translated: CSAKPVAGVTDTQYF.

In this sample, this clonotype turned up a few times. The gene calls are TRBV29-1 and TRBJ1-1; D uncertain. Germline loops: CDR1 SQVTM, CDR2 ANQGSEA. Trimming took 3 bases from V and 0 from J, leaving 14 bases between them. This CDR3 spans 15 amino acids. The CDR3 region has the DNA TGCAGCGTTGATCCCACAGACATGTTGAACACTGAAGCTTTCTTT. This codes for CSVDPTDMLNTEAFF.

J is TRBJ2-3 and V is TRBV7-3; 9 nucleotides match TRBD1. The junction had 8 bases not matched to a gene; V was cut back by 5 bases and J by 2 bases. Germline CDR1 SGHTA, CDR2 FQGTGA. This CDR3 comprises 16 residues. The CDR3 DNA reads TGTGCCAGCAGCCTCCCGGAACAGGGGGCCACAGATACGCAGTATTTT. Translated: CASSLPEQGATDTQYF.

The chain is built from TRBV4-1 and TRBJ2-3, with TRBD1 identical over 10 bases. The CDR3 contains 21 residues. Germline CDR1 MGHRA, CDR2 YSYEKL. The V and J ends lost 2 bases and 1 base, in that order; junction bases with no gene match: 18. The CDR3 coding sequence is TGCGCCAGCAGCCAACGACAGGGGGCAGGTCGTGTTGATTCTGGCACAGATACGCAGTATTTT. Amino acids: CASSQRQGAGRVDSGTDTQYF.

There are a few counts of this clonotype. The genes are TRBV3-1 and TRBJ2-2; D not certain. Germline V gene data show CDR1 as LGHDT and CDR2 as YNNKEL (reference sequence). V gave up 2 bases and J gave up 2 bases, with 9 bases separating them. This CDR3 comprises 15 residues. The CDR3 is CASSQPAQNTGELFF. DNA of the CDR3: TGTGCCAGCAGCCAACCCGCTCAAAACACCGGGGAGCTGTTTTTT. Filled out from reference TRBV3-1 and TRBJ2-2, the complete variable domain reads DTAVSQTPKYLVTQMGNDKSIKCEQNLGHDTMYWYKQDSKKFLKIMFSYNNKELIINETVPNRFSPKSPDKAHLNLHINSLELGDSAVYFCASSQPAQNTGELFFGEGSRLTVL.

In its sample, this clonotype was seen a few times. This rearrangement joins TRBV4-1 to TRBJ2-7; TRBD2 aligns across 11 bases. The trim removed 11 bases at V and 0 bases at J, leaving 18 bases unmatched. There are 18 residues in the CDR3. CDR1 MGHRA and CDR2 YSYEKL come from the germline V gene. CDR3: CAGDRGLAGGPYSYEQYV. As DNA, the CDR3 is TGCGCCGGAGACCGGGGCCTAGCGGGGGGCCCCTACTCCTACGAGCAGTACGTC.

The V call is TRBV20-1, the J call TRBJ1-4; D uncertain. Germline V gene lookup returns CDR1 DFQATT and CDR2 SNEGSKA (reference sequence). The CDR3 is made up of 17 amino acids. CDR3: CSAPLWTASGTNEKLFF. In DNA form, the CDR3 reads TGCAGCGCCCCGCTGTGGACGGCCTCGGGCACTAATGAAAAACTGTTTTTT.

This clonotype was seen ten or more times. This chain joins TRBV5-5 and TRBJ2-3; no clear D. This CDR3 is built from 16 residues. Germline CDR1 is SGHKS and CDR2 is YYEKEE (reference sequence). Trimming stripped 7 bases from V and 2 bases from J, with 20 bases between. CDR3 nucleotide sequence: TGTGCCAGCCGGTTCCGTGATGGGGTAGTCACAGATACGCAGTATTTT. Amino acids: CASRFRDGVVTDTQYF.

The V gene is TRBV9, the J gene TRBJ2-3, with D possibly matching TRBD2 (5 bases). The germline CDR1 and CDR2 sequences are SGDLS and YYNGEE. The CDR3 runs 13 residues. Trimming took off 4 bases at V and 6 bases at J, with 12 bases between the two ends. The CDR3 DNA is TGTGCCAGCAGCCCGGGATCCTTCGATACGCAGTATTTT. Its translation is CASSPGSFDTQYF.

This clonotype was recorded many times. This chain's CDR3 is CASSGSGANVLTF. CDR3 coding DNA: TGTGCCAGCTCTGGGTCTGGGGCCAACGTCCTGACTTTC. J is TRBJ2-6 and V is TRBV6-5; the D is unclear. CDR3 length: 13 residues. Germline CDR1 and CDR2: MNHEY and SVGAGI. With 8 bases removed from V and 1 base from J, the gap between germline ends came to 6 bases.

The chain employs TRBV9 and TRBJ2-3; maybe TRBD2 (7 bases). V was shortened by 0 bases and J by 2 bases, with 13 bases between the two germline ends. The length of the CDR3 is 16 residues. Looked up from germline, CDR1 is SGDLS and CDR2 is YYNGEE. The DNA of the CDR3 is TGTGCCAGCAGCGTAGAGGCGGGGGCCTACACAGATACGCAGTATTTT. It is translated as CASSVEAGAYTDTQYF.

This clonotype was found a few times. The chain carries TRBV2 and TRBJ1-6; D gene uncertain. Trimming stripped 2 bases from V and 12 bases from J, with 5 bases between. The CDR3 totals 11 residues. Per the germline V gene, CDR1 is SNHLY and CDR2 is FYNNEI. The CDR3 loop reads CASSEFEPLHF. As DNA, the CDR3 is TGTGCCAGCAGTGAATTCGAACCCCTCCACTTT.